This T cell receptor (beta chain) appears in the sequencing data of a study of blood T cell repertoires in COVID-19. Some clones are missing from TCRdb's copy, which holds only in-frame ones; the method was immunoSEQ multiplex PCR. The sample gives about half a million clones, 89% of which show up once; 0.7% to 1% is in the top ten. The CDR3 totals 12 residues. Looked up from germline, CDR1 is MNHNS and CDR2 is SASEGT. The ends were cut back, 2 bases at V and 14 bases at J, with 10 bases in the middle. The sample consisted of peripheral blood. J is TRBJ1-6 and V is TRBV6-1; D not certain. This clonotype originated in a young man with COVID-19, enrolled during active disease. CDR3 nucleotide sequence: TGTGCCAGCAGTGAAATGGGCGGGGCCCTCCACTTT. This codes for CASSEMGGALHF.